The sequence of this T cell receptor (beta chain) was determined in a study of blood T cell repertoires in COVID-19. Study information: Some COVID-19 samples were acute and others convalescent; all came from the United States, Italy and Spain.

Enrolled through a virtual design, the participants were between 18 and 89 years of age and came from roughly 22 US areas. Researchers sorted participants into cohorts using their self-reported clinical history. The junction had 12 bases not matched to a gene; V was cut back by 4 bases and J by 7 bases. The CDR3 is made up of 15 amino acids. From germline, CDR1 is SGDLS and CDR2 YYNGEE. The protocol was immunoSEQ multiplex PCR, while the TCRdb copy is restricted to in-frame clones and leaves out a portion. The data hold some 250,000 clones, with 86% observed a single time. V gene TRBV9 combines with J gene TRBJ2-7; 9 bases align to TRBD2. Sequences were obtained from PBMCs or T cells enriched from blood (not recorded which). The TCR was taken from a woman aged 40 to 50 with acute COVID-19. In DNA, the CDR3 is TGTGCCAGCAGCATCTCCGGGACTAGCCTTAAAGAGCAGTACTTC. This codes for CASSISGTSLKEQYF.